These 9 T cell receptor beta chains were sequenced from one sample in a study of glioma-infiltrating T cells. Using RNA template, CDR3s of TCR alpha and beta were amplified with iRepertoire arm-PCR. One entry per CDR3 protein results from TCRdb running MiXCR on the multiplex PCR reads. This sample carries tens of thousands of distinct CDR3 sequences, approximately 22% of them seen once, and the ten largest clones take under 8.5%. Specimen: glioma tissue, nonneoplastic brain tissue, or PBMCs (not recorded which). The source is a human donor with low-grade glioma or glioblastoma, undergoing nonglioma brain surgery, or in good health (not recorded which).

This clonotype was seen many times. This chain links TRBV7-2 with TRBJ2-3; D is possibly TRBD1 or TRBD2 (5 bases each). Trimming stripped 0 bases from V and 3 bases from J, with 7 bases between. CDR1 is SGHTA and CDR2 is FQGNSA in the germline V gene. This CDR3 region has 14 residues. This CDR3 reads CASSLAGRTDTQYF. CDR3 bases: TGTGCCAGCAGCTTAGCGGGACGGACAGATACGCAGTATTTT. Drawing the rest from reference TRBV7-2 and TRBJ2-3, the complete variable domain is GAGVSQSPSNKVTEKGKDVELRCDPISGHTALYWYRQSLGQGLEFLIYFQGNSAPDKSGLPSDRFSAERTGGSVSTLTIQRTQQEDSAVYLCASSLAGRTDTQYFGPGTRLTVL.

The V and J genes are TRBV20-1 and TRBJ1-1; a weak D match, TRBD1 (5 bases). The ends were cut back, 8 bases at V and 4 bases at J, with 17 bases in the middle. Germline V CDR1 and CDR2: DFQATT, SNEGSKA (reference sequence). The CDR3 consists of 13 residues. Written as DNA, the CDR3 is TGCAGTACAGCCCCGCGGGGGGGCACTGAAGCTTTCTTT. Translation: CSTAPRGGTEAFF.

This clonotype has only a few counts. This chain uses TRBV5-4 with TRBJ2-7; D is possibly TRBD2 (7 bases). Trimming removed 4 bases at V and 3 bases at J, with 20 bases between. The CDR3 runs to 16 residues. Germline assignment: CDR1 SGHNT and CDR2 YYREEE (reference sequence). In nucleotides, the CDR3 is TGTGCCAGCAGCCCCAGGGGTGGCGGGAGAATCTACGAGCAGTACTTC. Amino acids: CASSPRGGGRIYEQYF.

This clonotype was seen repeatedly, ten times or more. The chain is built from TRBV19 and TRBJ1-5, with D tentatively TRBD1 (6 bases). Trimming removed 4 bases at V and 0 bases at J, with 16 bases between. Looked up from germline, CDR1 is LNHDA and CDR2 is SQIVND (reference sequence). The CDR3 loop spans 17 amino acids. The DNA of the CDR3 is TGTGCCAGTAGTACCGGAGGGGGGGGGGGTAGCAATCAGCCCCAGCATTTT. Translation: CASSTGGGGGSNQPQHF.

Remarks on this clonotype: Its ends do not fully match the called genes, so a read error is possible. The CDR3, as DNA: TGTGCCAGCAGCGAGGGGGGGTCTTCCTACGCGCAGTACTTC. Protein: CASSEGGSSYAQYF. The chain carries TRBV9 and TRBJ2-7; D might be TRBD2 (7 bases). This CDR3 region has 14 residues. CDR1 and CDR2 (germline): SGDLS, YYNGEE.

Ten or more counts support this clonotype. CDR3 bases: TGTGCCAGCTCACCTCGGACAGGGCTCTCTGGAAACACCATATATTTT. Translation: CASSPRTGLSGNTIYF. The chain joins TRBV18 to TRBJ1-3, with TRBD1 identical over 8 bases. After removal of 3 bases from V and 0 bases from J, the junction contained 4 bases not matched to a gene. The length of the CDR3 is 16 residues. Germline CDR1 and CDR2: KGHSH and LQKENI.

V and J are TRBV18 and TRBJ1-1; the D is unclear. Germline values: CDR1 KGHSH, CDR2 LQKENI. The CDR3 contains 13 residues. Trimming stripped 1 base from V and 4 bases from J, with 7 bases between. For the CDR3, the DNA is TGTGCCAGCTCACCACGAGGGAGCACTGAAGCTTTCTTT. It translates to CASSPRGSTEAFF.

There are many counts of this clonotype. This sequence joins TRBV7-2 and TRBJ2-3; 7 bases align to TRBD2. The trim removed 3 bases at V and 4 bases at J, leaving 4 bases unmatched. CDR3 length: 14 amino acids. Germline V gene data show CDR1 as SGHTA and CDR2 as FQGNSA. CDR3 sequence: CASSFDGGSDTQYF. The CDR3 bases are TGTGCCAGCAGCTTTGACGGGGGGTCAGATACGCAGTATTTT.

This clonotype was detected ten times or more. V is TRBV20-1 and J is TRBJ1-1; maybe TRBD1 (6 bases). The V gene lost 0 bases and the J gene lost 12 bases, with 17 bases spanning the gap. From germline, CDR1 is DFQATT and CDR2 SNEGSKA (reference sequence). The CDR3 extends over 13 amino acids. CDR3 loop: CSARDLTQGKSFF. CDR3 coding DNA: TGCAGTGCTAGAGACCTAACACAGGGTAAATCTTTCTTT.